This note documents a single TCR beta chain sequence. This sample stems from a study of blood T cell repertoires in COVID-19. Study overall: The cDNA or gDNA used as material had been derived from T cells, B-cell-depleted T cells, or PBMCs.

Clones were read by immunoSEQ multiplex PCR, and TCRdb kept only the in-frame ones, dropping some. Counted here are some 120,000 clones, around 87% occurring once; the ten biggest clones make up more than 2%. Deletions cut 4 bases from V and 2 bases from J, with 14 bases between. This CDR3 region has 15 residues. From germline, CDR1 is SGHDN and CDR2 FVKESK. Sequences were obtained from peripheral blood. The rearrangement joins TRBV14 to TRBJ1-2; tentative D call: TRBD1 (5 bases). The TCR comes from a woman aged 45-59 years with acute or convalescent COVID-19. The CDR3 spells CASSLGGTGNYGYTF. The CDR3 DNA reads as TGTGCCAGCAGCCTAGGCGGGACTGGGAACTATGGCTACACCTTC.